The 14 T cell receptor beta chains listed next were all sequenced from one sample in a study of shared clonotypes between healthy human individuals. The table came from immunoSEQ multiplex PCR; TCRdb's copy has only in-frame clones and leaves some out. Found here are 2 million to 2.5 million clones, approximately 93% of them singletons; the top ten hold 0.39%. Material: naive CD4+ T cells from PBMCs. Subset noted: CD45RA+ positively selected. These receptors all come from a man aged 18 to 30 in good health. Some clones in this sample may be carry-over from other donors' samples.

Of note for this clone: This same CDR3 is encoded by further DNA sequences in the sample. J is TRBJ2-7 and V is TRBV5-1; D ambiguous. The CDR3 has 13 residues. The germline V gene encodes CDR1 SGHRS and CDR2 YFSETQ. V lost 0 bases and J lost 2, with 6 bases in between. The chain's CDR3 is CASSLEPTYEQYF. The CDR3 region has the DNA TGCGCCAGCAGCTTGGAACCGACCTACGAGCAGTACTTC. The entire variable domain, with the rest obtained from reference TRBV5-1 and TRBJ2-7, is as follows: KAGVTQTPRYLIKTRGQQVTLSCSPISGHRSVSWYQQTPGQGLQFLFEYFSETQRNKGNFPGRFSGRQFSNSRSEMNVSTLELGDSALYLCASSLEPTYEQYFGPGTRLTVT.

This rearrangement joins TRBV4-3 to TRBJ1-2; perhaps TRBD1 as D (5 bases). Trimming cost V 0 bases and J 8 bases, with 10 bases left between them. This CDR3 has 13 amino acids. Germline-derived CDR1 and CDR2 are LGHNA and YSLEER. CDR3 amino acids: CASSQEGQGGYTF. The CDR3 nucleotides read TGCGCCAGCAGCCAAGAAGGTCAGGGAGGCTACACCTTC.

This sequence joins TRBV27 and TRBJ1-2; no definite D call. The CDR3 runs to 11 residues. V was clipped by 5 bases and J by 10 bases, with 11 bases between them. CDR1 is MNHEY, CDR2 SMNVEV, per germline (reference sequence). CDR3 bases: TGTGCCAGCAGTGCTGGAGGCCTCTACACCTTC. Residues: CASSAGGLYTF.

On this clone itself: Other DNA sequences from this sample encode an identical CDR3 as well. The J gene is TRBJ1-1, the V gene TRBV6-1; perhaps TRBD1 as D (6 bases). The CDR3 loop spans 13 amino acids. Germline CDR1 and CDR2: MNHNS and SASEGT. V was shortened by 6 bases and J by 0 bases, with 8 bases between the two germline ends. CDR3 in DNA: TGTGCCAGCAGGCAGGGGATGAACACTGAAGCTTTCTTT. Protein sequence: CASRQGMNTEAFF.

Points on this clone: The same CDR3 is also encoded by other DNA sequences in this sample. The chain recombines TRBV27 with TRBJ2-3; tentatively, D is TRBD1 or TRBD2 (5 bases each). Germline loops: CDR1 MNHEY, CDR2 SMNVEV (reference sequence). The V end lost 5 bases, the J end lost 2 bases, and 11 bases lay between the germline ends. The CDR3 spans 14 residues. CDR3 DNA sequence: TGTGCCAGCAGTAGGGGACGTTTCACAGATACGCAGTATTTT. This translates into CASSRGRFTDTQYF.

The chain uses TRBV20-1 and TRBJ1-2; D unclear. V shed 3 bases and J shed 8 bases, with 10 bases lying between them. The CDR3 contains 11 residues. CDR1 DFQATT and CDR2 SNEGSKA come from the germline V gene (reference sequence). CDR3 nucleotides: TGCAGTGCTAGTTACGGGTGGGGCTACACCTTC. It is translated as CSASYGWGYTF.

This clone was seen a single time. This chain uses TRBV28 with TRBJ2-3; a weak D match, TRBD1 (6 bases). V dropped 5 bases and J dropped 1 base, with 22 bases sitting between them. The CDR3 contains 18 residues. In germline, CDR1 is MDHEN, CDR2 SYDVKM. This chain's CDR3 is CASSASYPWGRGTDTQYF. The DNA of the CDR3 is TGTGCCAGCAGTGCCTCATACCCTTGGGGGCGGGGCACAGATACGCAGTATTTT.

The chain employs TRBV15 and TRBJ2-7, with D hard to call. Looked up from germline, CDR1 is LNHNV and CDR2 is YYDKDF (reference sequence). With 0 bases removed from V and 3 bases from J, the gap between germline ends came to 12 bases. This CDR3 is built from 15 residues. CDR3 region: CATSRDLAVGYEQYF. The CDR3 DNA sequence: TGTGCCACCAGCAGAGATCTTGCCGTTGGCTACGAGCAGTACTTC.

The gene calls are TRBV19 and TRBJ2-5; D is unclear. This CDR3 spans 12 amino acids. CDR1 and CDR2 from the germline V gene are LNHDA and SQIVND (reference sequence). V lost 4 bases to trimming and J lost 5 bases, with 8 bases between them. The CDR3 loop is CASSSVGETQYF. The CDR3 region has the DNA TGTGCCAGTAGTAGCGTAGGGGAGACCCAGTACTTC.

The V and J genes are TRBV4-3 and TRBJ2-3, with unresolved D. Germline lookup yields CDR1 LGHNA and CDR2 YSLEER. The V end lost 0 bases, the J end lost 6 bases, and 16 bases lay between the germline ends. The CDR3 loop spans 16 amino acids. This CDR3 reads CASSQDPWPVSDTQYF. The CDR3 DNA reads TGCGCCAGCAGCCAAGATCCTTGGCCAGTATCGGATACGCAGTATTTT.

The rearrangement joins TRBV5-1 to TRBJ2-7; TRBD1 matches at 8 bases. This CDR3 region has 14 residues. V lost 4 bases to trimming and J lost 5 bases; unmatched junction nucleotides: 8. CDR1 SGHRS and CDR2 YFSETQ come from the germline V gene. The DNA for the CDR3 is TGCGCCAGCAGCACCGACAGGGGAGGCCACGAGCAGTACTTC. Its protein product is CASSTDRGGHEQYF.

The V call is TRBV19, the J call TRBJ2-7; TRBD1 matches 9 bases. V shed 5 bases and J 5 bases; nucleotides not matched to a gene: 13. Germline loops: CDR1 LNHDA, CDR2 SQIVND (reference sequence). The CDR3 sequence is 16 residues long. The CDR3 region has the DNA TGTGCCAGTAGTCGACAGGGGGGGTCCCTTTGGGACGAGCAGTACTTC. Translated, it gives CASSRQGGSLWDEQYF.

The chain is built from TRBV4-2 and TRBJ1-4; D may be TRBD1 (5 bases). Between the trimmed V and J ends, which lost 3 bases and 0 bases, there was a span of 8 bases. Germline V gives CDR1 LGHNA, CDR2 YNFKEQ. CDR3 size: 15 residues. CDR3 DNA sequence: TGTGCCAGCAGCCACAGGGACGCAACTAATGAAAAACTGTTTTTT. It translates to CASSHRDATNEKLFF.

The chain carries TRBV6-5 and TRBJ2-2; no clear D. The CDR3 consists of 16 residues. Per germline, CDR1 MNHEY and CDR2 SVGAGI. V was shortened by 2 bases and J by 1 base, with 11 bases between the two germline ends. DNA of the CDR3: TGTGCCAGCAGTTACGGGCCCCTCAGGAACACCGGGGAGCTGTTTTTT. It yields the protein CASSYGPLRNTGELFF.